This entry is about one T cell receptor (beta chain). The junction departs from germline at one end; a sequencing error may be responsible. How the authors handled the data: For nucleated cells, counts were estimated from reference gene primer amplification. The repertoire was sequenced with immunoSEQ multiplex PCR; TCRdb's copy has only in-frame clones and lacks some. That table gives V, J and clone size, and the DNA gave D and trimming. The profile shows 200,000 to 300,000 clones, approximately 88% of them singletons. This CDR3 region has 15 residues. Per the germline V gene, CDR1 is SGHRS and CDR2 is YFSETQ. The data originate from a study of blood T cell repertoires in COVID-19. Participant ages covered about 18 to 95 years across about two dozen US areas.

Sequencing was carried out using PBMCs or T cells enriched from blood (not recorded which). J is TRBJ1-2 and V is TRBV5-1; 7 bases agree with TRBD1. The TCR originated in a woman between 35 and 50 years old who had been exposed to COVID-19. The CDR3: CASSLGDADRLGYTF. Here the CDR3 DNA reads TGTGCCAGCAGCTTGGGGGACGCGGACAGGCTTGGCTACACCTTC. Looking up the rest from reference TRBV5-1 and TRBJ1-2 gives the full variable domain: KAGVTQTPRYLIKTRGQQVTLSCSPISGHRSVSWYQQTPGQGLQFLFEYFSETQRNKGNFPGRFSGRQFSNSRSEMNVSTLELGDSALYLCASSLGDADRLGYTFGSGTRLTVV.